Listed below are T cell receptor beta chains from one sample, sequenced in a study of HIV-infected patients and healthy controls. TCRdb passed the 5' RACE reads through MiXCR, listing each CDR3 protein once. The sample lists around 62,000 distinct CDR3 sequences; 15% to 20% were seen once. The sample consisted of CD4+ T cells from blood. The origin of the receptors is a human donor in good health. Both conserved end residues are part of each CDR3. D genes are given only for firm matches.

>TRBV3-1|NA
CASSQDTGKAFF
>TRBV20-1|NA
CSARDRPQETQYF
>TRBV27|TRBD2
CASSTLTSGRADTQYF
>TRBV30|NA
CAWSFNRATEAFF
>TRBV5-4|NA
CASTAAPLEVSEQFF
>TRBV12-3/TRBV12-4|NA
CASSTFGLNTEAFF
>TRBV20-1|NA
CSARIPGVRGNQPQHF
>TRBV20-1|TRBD2
CSAPKTSGRNEQFF
>TRBV5-1|NA
CASSLGGKGTDTQYF
>TRBV25-1|NA
CASSAIIDTQYF
>TRBV5-8|NA
CASSLTGRGETQYF
>TRBV12-3/TRBV12-4|NA
CASRAAGYSYEQYF
>TRBV11-2|NA
CASSVDRASTDTQYF